What follows are 29 T cell receptor beta chains derived from one specimen sequenced in a study of T-cell reconstitution after alpha-beta-depleted transplantation in children. Using unique molecular identifiers, the investigators prepared the TCRbeta library. Using its own MiXCR run on the PCR reads, TCRdb lists one record per CDR3 protein. The table lists 200,000 to 250,000 distinct CDR3 sequences, about 8.8% of them singletons. The specimen comprised PBMCs from the stem cell graft donor, sampled from the stem cell graft. These receptors all come from a human donor who donated a stem cell graft to a child with SCID.

This clonotype was counted at least ten times. V is TRBV11-2 and J is TRBJ1-2; 7 bases line up with TRBD1. The CDR3 is 15 residues long. V gave up 4 bases and J gave up 2 bases; unmatched junction bases: 7. CDR1 and CDR2 from the germline V gene are SGHAT and FQNNGV. For the CDR3, the DNA is TGTGCCAGCAGCTACGACAGGGTTGAGAACTATGGCTACACCTTC. Protein sequence: CASSYDRVENYGYTF.

The chain has TRBV3-1 and TRBJ2-5; possibly TRBD1 or TRBD2 for D (6 bases each). This CDR3 comprises 11 residues. Germline values: CDR1 LGHDT, CDR2 YNNKEL (reference sequence). V was pared by 3 bases and J by 10 bases, with 9 bases between. The CDR3 DNA is TGTGCCAGCAGCCAGGAGGGGGTCCAGTACTTC. Translated: CASSQEGVQYF.

This clonotype was seen many times. The chain combines TRBV7-9 with TRBJ1-2; D remains ambiguous. The germline V and J ends were trimmed by 5 bases and 4 bases, with 11 bases remaining between them. The CDR3 runs 13 residues. Germline V CDR1 and CDR2: SEHNR, FQNEAQ (reference sequence). The CDR3 coding sequence is TGTGCCAGCAGCCCAGACGGGATCTATGGCTACACCTTC. It translates to CASSPDGIYGYTF.

The chain has TRBV18 and TRBJ1-1, with 7 nucleotides matching TRBD1. Germline assignment: CDR1 KGHSH and CDR2 LQKENI. J lost 7 bases, V lost 6 bases, and 11 bases had no gene match. This CDR3 is built from 14 residues. In DNA form, the CDR3 reads TGTGCCAGCTCCCAGGGGGGGCATTTGAGTGAAGCTTTCTTT. It specifies CASSQGGHLSEAFF. Together with reference TRBV18 and TRBJ1-1, the CDR3 gives the full variable domain: NAGVMQNPRHLVRRRGQEARLRCSPMKGHSHVYWYRQLPEEGLKFMVYLQKENIIDESGMPKERFSAEFPKEGPSILRIQQVVRGDSAAYFCASSQGGHLSEAFFGQGTRLTVV.

In this sample, this clonotype turned up many times. This sequence joins TRBV7-9 and TRBJ1-4; no clear D gene. The ends were cut back, 5 bases at V and 8 bases at J, with 15 bases in the middle. This CDR3 has 14 residues. The germline V gene encodes CDR1 SEHNR and CDR2 FQNEAQ (reference sequence). In DNA, the CDR3 is TGTGCCAGCAGCAGACCGGGTGCTAGGGAAAAACTGTTTTTT. Amino acids: CASSRPGAREKLFF.

J is TRBJ2-2 and V is TRBV5-4, with 8 nucleotides matching TRBD1. Germline V gene sequence: CDR1 SGHNT, CDR2 YYREEE (reference sequence). The junction had 2 bases not matched to a gene; V was cut back by 3 bases and J by 1 base. The CDR3 extends over 15 amino acids. The CDR3 loop reads CASSSGTGNTGELFF. The CDR3 nucleotides are TGTGCCAGCAGCTCCGGGACAGGGAACACCGGGGAGCTGTTTTTT.

This clonotype was seen repeatedly, ten times or more. The V and J genes are TRBV7-9 and TRBJ1-1, with 8 bases that match TRBD1. The CDR3 totals 15 residues. CDR1 SEHNR and CDR2 FQNEAQ come from the germline V gene (reference sequence). Germline trimming cut 7 bases from V and 6 bases from J; bases unmatched to any gene: 13. The CDR3 nucleotides are TGTGCCAGCACCTACCCCTTGGACAGGGTCTCTGAAGCTTTCTTT. This encodes CASTYPLDRVSEAFF.

This clonotype was observed at least ten times. The chain links TRBV4-1 to TRBJ1-6; D ambiguous. CDR1 is MGHRA, CDR2 YSYEKL, per germline. The CDR3 is made up of 15 amino acids. V lost 4 bases and J 10 bases, leaving 17 bases between the germline ends. CDR3 nucleotide sequence: TGCGCCAGCAGCCTAGCACAAGGTTATTCCTCACCCCTCCACTTT. It is translated as CASSLAQGYSSPLHF.

This clonotype was detected ten times or more. This chain joins TRBV4-1 and TRBJ2-1; 9 nucleotides agree with TRBD2. The V gene end was trimmed by 2 bases and the J gene end by 0 bases; junction bases not matched to a gene: 5. The CDR3 consists of 17 residues. CDR1 and CDR2 (germline): MGHRA, YSYEKL. For the CDR3, the DNA is TGCGCCAGCAGCCAACGGGCGGGGGGGCCCTCCTACAATGAGCAGTTCTTC. It codes for CASSQRAGGPSYNEQFF.

V gene TRBV5-6 combines with J gene TRBJ2-3, with 7 bases that match TRBD1. With V trimmed by 2 bases and J by 7 bases, 4 bases remained unmatched. The germline V gene has CDR1 SGHDT and CDR2 YYEEEE. This CDR3 spans 13 amino acids. This CDR3 reads CASSFDRDHTQYF. Here the CDR3 DNA reads TGTGCCAGCAGCTTCGACAGGGACCATACGCAGTATTTT.

This clonotype was counted ten times or more. This chain joins TRBV12-3 or TRBV12-4 and TRBJ2-3; the match to TRBD1 covers 10 bases. The CDR3 is made up of 15 amino acids. V was clipped by 6 bases and J by 0 bases; unmatched bases: 3. The CDR3 bases are TGTGCCAGCAGACGGACAGGGGGAAGCACAGATACGCAGTATTTT. Protein: CASRRTGGSTDTQYF.

This clonotype was detected many times. CDR3 region: CASSPDRSYEQYF. The CDR3 DNA reads TGTGCCAGCAGCCCGGACAGGTCCTACGAGCAGTACTTC. The chain employs TRBV3-1 and TRBJ2-7; 7 bases agree with TRBD1. The junction had 1 base not matched to a gene; V was cut back by 4 bases and J by 1 base. This CDR3 has 13 amino acids. Germline assignment: CDR1 LGHDT and CDR2 YNNKEL (reference sequence).

This clonotype has ten or more counts. The chain links TRBV20-1 to TRBJ2-2; D ambiguous. V gave up 0 bases and J gave up 7 bases, with 12 bases separating them. CDR1 and CDR2 (germline): DFQATT, SNEGSKA (reference sequence). This CDR3 has 14 amino acids. For the CDR3, the DNA is TGCAGTGCTAGAGAGGGTGATAGTGGCGGGGAGCTGTTTTTT. It yields the protein CSAREGDSGGELFF.

This clonotype was detected ten times or more. The gene calls are TRBV20-1 and TRBJ2-6; D is unclear. The V gene's germline CDR1 is DFQATT and CDR2 SNEGSKA (reference sequence). This CDR3 is built from 14 residues. V dropped 0 bases and J dropped 4 bases, with 7 bases sitting between them. The CDR3 spells CSARDYGGANVLTF. CDR3 sequence (DNA): TGCAGTGCTAGAGACTACGGAGGGGCCAACGTCCTGACTTTC.

This clonotype was counted many times. The chain joins TRBV5-1 to TRBJ2-7; tentative D call: TRBD1 (7 bases). This CDR3 comprises 17 residues. Trimming stripped 3 bases from V and 1 base from J, with 20 bases between. Germline V CDR1 and CDR2: SGHRS, YFSETQ. CDR3 DNA sequence: TGCGCCAGCAGCTCGCGCCCATATTCAGGGGGGTCCTACGAGCAGTACTTC. This sequence encodes CASSSRPYSGGSYEQYF. The complete variable domain, with remaining parts taken from reference TRBV5-1 and TRBJ2-7, reads KAGVTQTPRYLIKTRGQQVTLSCSPISGHRSVSWYQQTPGQGLQFLFEYFSETQRNKGNFPGRFSGRQFSNSRSEMNVSTLELGDSALYLCASSSRPYSGGSYEQYFGPGTRLTVT.

There are many counts of this clonotype. V usage is TRBV4-1 and J usage is TRBJ2-3; 9 positions agree with TRBD1. After removal of 2 bases from V and 2 bases from J, the junction contained 8 bases not matched to a gene. The CDR3 runs 17 residues. The germline CDR1 and CDR2 sequences are MGHRA and YSYEKL. CDR3 sequence (DNA): TGCGCCAGCAGCCAATCAACAGGGGGCATGAACACAGATACGCAGTATTTT. Residues: CASSQSTGGMNTDTQYF.

This clonotype was found many times. The chain joins TRBV6-1 to TRBJ2-5; D might be TRBD1 (6 bases). Deletions cut 5 bases from V and 2 bases from J, with 12 bases between. The CDR3 runs 14 residues. CDR1 is MNHNS, CDR2 SASEGT, per germline. In DNA form, the CDR3 reads TGTGCCAGCAGTCTTAGGACAGCTCAAGAGACCCAGTACTTC. Its protein is CASSLRTAQETQYF.

This clonotype was seen ten or more times. The chain has TRBV6-1 and TRBJ1-5; D not certain. The V end lost 2 bases, the J end lost 1 base, and 9 bases lay between the germline ends. CDR1 and CDR2 from the germline V gene are MNHNS and SASEGT. The CDR3 runs to 15 residues. CDR3 in DNA: TGTGCCAGCAGTGAAAGACCTACGAGCAATCAGCCCCAGCATTTT. It yields the protein CASSERPTSNQPQHF.

Ten or more counts support this clonotype. The chain is built from TRBV5-1 and TRBJ2-7; no reliable D call. Trimming shortened V by 3 bases and J by 3 bases, and 13 bases separated the two germline ends. The CDR3 runs to 14 residues. Germline CDR1 is SGHRS and CDR2 is YFSETQ. CDR3 in amino acids: CASSSGPPNYEQYF. The CDR3 DNA reads TGCGCCAGCAGCTCGGGTCCCCCCAACTACGAGCAGTACTTC.

This clonotype was seen a single time. This rearrangement joins TRBV7-8 to TRBJ2-7; possible D gene TRBD1, 5 bases. This CDR3 is built from 13 residues. Deletions cut 3 bases from V and 2 bases from J, with 8 bases between. Germline CDR1 reads SGHVS; CDR2 reads FQNEAQ. The CDR3 spells CASSFKGPYEQYF. The CDR3 region has the DNA TGTGCCAGCAGCTTTAAGGGGCCCTACGAGCAGTACTTC.

The chain recombines TRBV20-1 with TRBJ1-3; 7 nucleotides align to TRBD1. Per germline, CDR1 DFQATT and CDR2 SNEGSKA (reference sequence). The trim removed 3 bases at V and 2 bases at J, leaving 4 bases unmatched. The CDR3 contains 14 residues. The CDR3 coding sequence is TGCAGTGCTAGGCAGGGGACAGCTGGAAACACCATATATTTT. Translation gives CSARQGTAGNTIYF.

This clonotype appeared a few times. This chain links TRBV10-3 with TRBJ1-5; the D is unclear. This CDR3 region has 12 residues. V was cut by 8 bases and J by 3 bases, with 8 bases left in between. Germline loops: CDR1 ENHRY, CDR2 SYGVKD. The CDR3 DNA reads as TGTGCCATCGCCCAGAACAATCAGCCCCAGCATTTT. It specifies CAIAQNNQPQHF.

Many counts were recorded for this clonotype. The rearrangement joins TRBV12-3 or TRBV12-4 to TRBJ2-4, with TRBD2 as a possible D gene (6 bases). V lost 3 bases and J 1 base, leaving 7 bases between the germline ends. There are 14 residues in the CDR3. CDR3 residues: CASSFGGAKNIQYF. Here the CDR3 DNA reads TGTGCCAGCAGTTTTGGGGGGGCCAAAAACATTCAGTACTTC.

The chain couples TRBV27 to TRBJ1-2; D might be TRBD1 (5 bases). Germline V gene data show CDR1 as MNHEY and CDR2 as SMNVEV (reference sequence). The CDR3 sequence is 14 residues long. The germline V and J ends were trimmed by 5 bases and 4 bases, with 14 bases remaining between them. This CDR3 reads CASSRFQGGYGYTF. The CDR3 DNA is TGTGCCAGCAGTAGATTTCAGGGAGGCTATGGCTACACCTTC.

This clonotype was counted at least ten times. This rearrangement joins TRBV4-1 to TRBJ2-7, with D tentatively TRBD1 (6 bases). The germline gives CDR1 MGHRA, CDR2 YSYEKL. The CDR3 is 14 amino acids. The ends were cut back, 1 base at V and 2 bases at J, with 9 bases in the middle. The CDR3, as DNA: TGCGCCAGCAGCCAAGTTCAGGGGCCCTACGAGCAGTACTTC. This codes for CASSQVQGPYEQYF.

This clonotype was seen many times. The chain carries TRBV12-3 or TRBV12-4 and TRBJ1-5; 7 positions agree with TRBD1. The V and J ends lost 2 bases and 6 bases, in that order; junction bases with no gene match: 4. This CDR3 has 14 residues. The DNA of the CDR3 is TGTGCCAGCAGTTTATTAGGGGGCTCTCAGCCCCAGCATTTT. Its protein product is CASSLLGGSQPQHF.

This clonotype was seen ten or more times. This chain connects TRBV20-1 to TRBJ1-4, with TRBD1 matching over 7 bases. The CDR3 is 12 amino acids. Germline V gene data show CDR1 as DFQATT and CDR2 as SNEGSKA (reference sequence). The ends lost 3 bases at V and 8 bases at J; junction bases unmatched: 3. For the CDR3, the DNA is TGCAGTGCTAGGCACAGGGGAGAAAAACTGTTTTTT. Translated, it gives CSARHRGEKLFF.

In its sample, this clonotype was seen many times. CDR3 sequence (DNA): TGCGCCAGCAGCTTGGCCACGACATCCGTGAACACTGAAGCTTTCTTT. Its translation: CASSLATTSVNTEAFF. The chain uses TRBV5-1 and TRBJ1-1; D unresolved. The CDR3 is 16 amino acids. Germline V gives CDR1 SGHRS, CDR2 YFSETQ. V was pared by 0 bases and J by 0 bases, with 12 bases between.

In regard to this clonotype: One base away lies a much larger clone, so this may be a sequencing read error. The V and J genes are TRBV28 and TRBJ1-2; D is possibly TRBD1 (6 bases). CDR3 length: 14 amino acids. Germline V gene data show CDR1 as MDHEN and CDR2 as SYDVKM. CDR3 protein: CASSLAGDGYGYPF. CDR3 bases: TGTGCCAGCAGTTTGGCAGGGGACGGCTATGGCTACCCCTTC.